The source of this T cell receptor (beta chain) is a study of regulatory T cells in long-lasting Graves disease. General study findings and limits: Among persistent patients, a larger number of public clonotypes were shared (over 2,500) than among newly diagnosed patients (just over 950).

From germline, CDR1 is MGHDK and CDR2 SYGVNS. V lost 6 bases and J lost 4; bases outside the gene matches: 7. The CDR3 consists of 14 residues. Time point defined: newly diagnosed GD, antithyroid drugs for less than 3 months. The TCR library used RNA extracted from PBMCs. Libraries of TCR beta came from iRepertoire HTBI primers plus Arm-PCR of CDR3 regions. TCRdb re-called the multiplex PCR reads with MiXCR, one entry per CDR3 protein. The table lists under 450,000 distinct CDR3 sequences, approximately 10% of them singletons. This clonotype has only a few counts. Its antigen is not known. The data were also submitted as part of a second study, on T cells in Graves' hyperthyroidism and ophthalmopathy. That report adds: Exclusions: uncontrolled infection, other autoimmune disease, pregnancy, lactation.

The sequencing used peripheral blood mononuclear cells (PBMCs), collected at new diagnosis, from a patient treated with antithyroid drugs. This rearrangement joins TRBV25-1 to TRBJ1-2; 8 bases are a match to TRBD1. The sequence was obtained from a woman in her late teens or twenties with Graves disease. The CDR3: CASRGKTGGYGYTF. CDR3 DNA: TGTGCCAGCAGGGGAAAAACAGGGGGCTATGGCTACACCTTC.